Shown below are 4 T cell receptor beta chains from a single sample sequenced in a study of blood T cell repertoires in COVID-19 (dated by TCRdb to 2018 to 2021). The library was made by the immunoSEQ multiplex PCR assay. Entries here come from immuneACCESS through TCRdb and include only in-frame sequences with V and J called. Some clones fail to appear in such tables; in the studies checked, an unresolved V gene covers under half of the shortfall, and the cause of the remainder is unknown. The sample table holds about 400,000 clones, of which 85% to 90% were seen once. The ten largest make up 1.7% of the sample. The sample consisted of PBMCs or T cells enriched from blood (not recorded which). These receptors all stem from a woman in her 30s who had recovered from COVID-19.

The chain carries TRBV28 and TRBJ1-5, with TRBD1 as a possible D gene (6 bases). V was shortened by 7 bases and J by 5 bases, with 18 bases between the two germline ends. Germline lookup yields CDR1 MDHEN and CDR2 SYDVKM. This CDR3 is built from 15 residues. CDR3 in amino acids: CASTQTGLGDQPQHF. As DNA, the CDR3 is TGTGCCAGCACTCAGACAGGACTCGGGGATCAGCCCCAGCATTTT.

The rearrangement joins TRBV5-1 to TRBJ2-1; D perhaps matches TRBD2 (6 bases). Between the trimmed V and J ends, which lost 0 bases and 5 bases, there was a span of 9 bases. Germline assignment: CDR1 SGHRS and CDR2 YFSETQ. This CDR3 region has 14 residues. The CDR3 bases are TGCGCCAGCAGCTTGGGACTAGTAAACAATGAGCAGTTCTTC. Protein sequence: CASSLGLVNNEQFF. The whole variable domain, filled in from reference TRBV5-1 and TRBJ2-1, reads KAGVTQTPRYLIKTRGQQVTLSCSPISGHRSVSWYQQTPGQGLQFLFEYFSETQRNKGNFPGRFSGRQFSNSRSEMNVSTLELGDSALYLCASSLGLVNNEQFFGPGTRLTVL.

This clone was seen only once. The gene calls are TRBV5-1 and TRBJ1-1; TRBD1 agrees at 11 bases. Trimming at V came to 4 bases and at J to 0 bases, leaving 8 bases not matched to a gene. The CDR3 is 17 amino acids. Germline-derived CDR1 and CDR2 are SGHRS and YFSETQ. The CDR3 DNA sequence: TGCGCCAGCAGCGCCCGGGACAGGGGGTACGTGAACACTGAAGCTTTCTTT. Translating it yields CASSARDRGYVNTEAFF.

The chain uses TRBV2 and TRBJ2-5, with 10 positions matching TRBD1. Germline loops: CDR1 SNHLY, CDR2 FYNNEI. V shed 6 bases and J 4 bases; nucleotides not matched to a gene: 5. This CDR3 contains 14 residues. CDR3 residues: CASRRTGGGETQYF. CDR3 bases: TGTGCCAGCAGGCGGACAGGGGGTGGAGAGACCCAGTACTTC.